This passage covers 31 T cell receptor beta chains from one sample sequenced in a study of blood T cell repertoires in COVID-19. Profiled with immunoSEQ multiplex PCR; TCRdb holds only in-frame clones, not every one. The sample holds roughly 80,000 clones, around 83% seen once. Sequencing was done on a sample of peripheral blood. These receptor sequences come from a human donor in a cohort sampled during active COVID-19.

The rearrangement joins TRBV18 to TRBJ1-3, with D hard to call. The CDR3 loop spans 13 amino acids. From germline, CDR1 is KGHSH and CDR2 LQKENI. Trimming shortened V by 3 bases and J by 7 bases, and 10 bases separated the two germline ends. The DNA for the CDR3 is TGTGCCAGCTCACCCGACTTTAGGAACACCATATATTTT. Its translation is CASSPDFRNTIYF.

This clone was seen more than once but under ten times. The chain recombines TRBV30 with TRBJ1-1; no clear D gene. Germline assignment: CDR1 GTSNPN and CDR2 SVGIG (reference sequence). The CDR3 sequence is 12 residues long. V was pared by 5 bases and J by 1 base, with 8 bases between. CDR3 region: CAWYRQNTEAFF. Written as DNA, the CDR3 is TGTGCCTGGTATCGACAGAACACTGAAGCTTTCTTT.

The gene calls are TRBV5-1 and TRBJ2-1; 8 bases are shared with TRBD1. In germline, CDR1 is SGHRS, CDR2 YFSETQ. The CDR3 consists of 13 residues. V was clipped by 4 bases and J by 11 bases; unmatched bases: 8. The CDR3 sequence is CASSIPGQDQQFF. DNA of the CDR3: TGCGCCAGCAGCATCCCGGGACAGGATCAGCAGTTCTTC.

The rearrangement joins TRBV20-1 to TRBJ2-1; D is uncertain. Trimming shortened V by 6 bases and J by 6 bases, and 9 bases separated the two germline ends. The CDR3 covers 11 residues. In germline, CDR1 is DFQATT, CDR2 SNEGSKA (reference sequence). CDR3 bases: TGCAGTGCGGTCCTAACCAATGAGCAGTTCTTC. Translation: CSAVLTNEQFF.

J is TRBJ2-3 and V is TRBV5-4, with a possible D match to TRBD2 (5 bases). CDR1 and CDR2 (germline): SGHNT, YYREEE (reference sequence). Deletions cut 0 bases from V and 6 bases from J, with 11 bases between. There are 14 residues in the CDR3. CDR3: CASSLGDGGDTQYF. The CDR3 region has the DNA TGTGCCAGCAGCTTGGGTGACGGCGGGGATACGCAGTATTTT.

This chain joins TRBV28 and TRBJ2-1; 9 nucleotides align to TRBD2. CDR1 MDHEN and CDR2 SYDVKM come from the germline V gene. J gave up 7 bases and V 3 bases, and 4 bases lay outside the gene matches. This CDR3 comprises 14 residues. CDR3 protein: CASSFLSGRNEQFF. CDR3 DNA sequence: TGTGCCAGCAGTTTTTTGAGCGGGAGGAATGAGCAGTTCTTC.

V usage is TRBV28 and J usage is TRBJ2-1, with D perhaps matching TRBD1 (6 bases). There are 15 residues in the CDR3. The germline gives CDR1 MDHEN, CDR2 SYDVKM. The V end lost 4 bases, the J end lost 7 bases, and 17 bases lay between the germline ends. This CDR3 is CASSSPGTPRNEQFF. CDR3 coding DNA: TGTGCCAGCAGTTCTCCCGGGACACCGAGAAATGAGCAGTTCTTC.

The chain joins TRBV12-3 or TRBV12-4 to TRBJ2-3; D might be TRBD2 (5 bases). V lost 3 bases and J 1 base, leaving 5 bases between the germline ends. The length of the CDR3 is 13 residues. CDR3 in DNA: TGTGCCAGCAGTTTTAGCGGCACAGATACGCAGTATTTT. Translation: CASSFSGTDTQYF.

The chain recombines TRBV7-2 with TRBJ1-2; TRBD1 agrees at 10 bases. The CDR3 contains 14 residues. Per germline, CDR1 SGHTA and CDR2 FQGNSA. The ends lost 5 bases at V and 4 bases at J; junction bases unmatched: 4. Here the CDR3 reads CASSRDRGFYGYTF. The DNA of the CDR3 is TGTGCCAGCAGCCGGGACAGGGGTTTCTATGGCTACACCTTC.

The chain recombines TRBV3-1 (or the pseudogene TRBV3-2) with TRBJ2-7; 8 nucleotides agree with TRBD2. Unmatched junction bases numbered 5, after V lost 4 bases and J lost 3 bases. The CDR3 runs to 14 residues. The germline V gene encodes CDR1 LGHDT and CDR2 YNNKEL (reference sequence). CDR3 DNA sequence: TGTGCCAGCAGCCGGCGGGGGGCCGGCTACGAGCAGTACTTC. Protein sequence: CASSRRGAGYEQYF.

This clone has only a few counts. This rearrangement joins TRBV12-5 to TRBJ2-7, with D maybe TRBD1 (5 bases). The ends were cut back, 2 bases at V and 5 bases at J, with 10 bases in the middle. From germline, CDR1 is LGHNT and CDR2 FRNRAP. This CDR3 spans 13 amino acids. For the CDR3, the DNA is TGTGCTAGTGGTTTGCCAGGGTCGAACGAGCAGTACTTC. It translates to CASGLPGSNEQYF.

This clone was detected only a few times. This chain connects TRBV9 to TRBJ1-3; D possibly corresponds to TRBD1 (6 bases). Germline V gene lookup returns CDR1 SGDLS and CDR2 YYNGEE. V shed 3 bases and J shed 6 bases, with 16 bases lying between them. The CDR3 has 15 residues. For the CDR3, the DNA is TGTGCCAGCAGCGCCCGTACGGGGGGCGTAAACACCATATATTTT. Translated: CASSARTGGVNTIYF.

The genes are TRBV18 and TRBJ2-5; 8 positions agree with TRBD1. The germline gives CDR1 KGHSH, CDR2 LQKENI. V shed 7 bases and J 1 base; nucleotides not matched to a gene: 5. The CDR3 covers 14 residues. CDR3 amino acids: CASLQTGGQETQYF. The CDR3 coding sequence is TGTGCCAGCTTACAAACAGGGGGCCAAGAGACCCAGTACTTC.

The chain employs TRBV29-1 and TRBJ2-3; TRBD2 aligns across 9 bases. This CDR3 comprises 14 residues. The junction had 7 bases not matched to a gene; V was cut back by 7 bases and J by 2 bases. Per the germline V gene, CDR1 is SQVTM and CDR2 is ANQGSEA. Written as DNA, the CDR3 is TGCAGCGCCGGGGCTAGCGGGAACACAGATACGCAGTATTTT. Its translation: CSAGASGNTDTQYF.

The genes are TRBV7-9 and TRBJ2-3, with unresolved D. The germline CDR1 and CDR2 sequences are SEHNR and FQNEAQ (reference sequence). V lost 2 bases, J lost 2 bases, and 8 bases lay in between. CDR3 length equals 14 residues. CDR3 amino acids: CASSLTEYTDTQYF. For the CDR3, the DNA is TGTGCCAGCAGCTTAACAGAGTACACAGATACGCAGTATTTT.

This rearrangement joins TRBV7-9 to TRBJ1-1; TRBD1 matches 9 bases. The germline CDR1 and CDR2 sequences are SEHNR and FQNEAQ (reference sequence). The length of the CDR3 is 14 residues. V lost 6 bases, J lost 1 base, and 3 bases stayed unmatched. CDR3 DNA: TGTGCCAGCAGGGGACAGGGCGGGAACACTGAAGCTTTCTTT. Encoded protein: CASRGQGGNTEAFF.

This chain connects TRBV3-1 (or the pseudogene TRBV3-2) to TRBJ2-7; TRBD2 aligns across 11 bases. This CDR3 spans 14 amino acids. CDR1 is LGHDT, CDR2 YNNKEL, per germline (reference sequence). The trim removed 6 bases at V and 5 bases at J, leaving 6 bases unmatched. The CDR3, as DNA: TGTGCCAGCAGTTTAACTAGCGGGGGTAACGAGCAGTACTTC. Protein sequence: CASSLTSGGNEQYF.

The rearrangement joins TRBV10-1 to TRBJ1-3, with 7 nucleotides matching TRBD1. Unmatched junction bases numbered 4, after V lost 2 bases and J lost 0 bases. There are 16 residues in the CDR3. Germline values: CDR1 WNHNN, CDR2 SYGVQD (reference sequence). The CDR3 DNA follows: TGCGCCAGCAGTGAGCACAGGGGATTCTCTGGAAACACCATATATTTT. This gives the protein CASSEHRGFSGNTIYF.

This chain uses TRBV7-9 with TRBJ1-2; 8 bases are a match to TRBD1. Germline trimming cut 6 bases from V and 4 bases from J; bases unmatched to any gene: 10. Germline V gives CDR1 SEHNR, CDR2 FQNEAQ (reference sequence). CDR3 size: 15 residues. The CDR3 loop reads CASSQGSQGVYGYTF. The CDR3 bases are TGTGCCAGCAGTCAGGGGTCACAGGGGGTCTATGGCTACACCTTC.

The chain joins TRBV2 to TRBJ2-4; TRBD1 aligns across 11 bases. V dropped 6 bases and J dropped 5; count of bases not matched to a gene: 3. The CDR3 sequence is 14 residues long. CDR1 SNHLY and CDR2 FYNNEI come from the germline V gene. The CDR3 DNA sequence: TGTGCCAGCAGCGGACAGGGGGCTCAAAACATTCAGTACTTC. Amino acids: CASSGQGAQNIQYF.

The chain combines TRBV5-1 with TRBJ1-1, with D unclear. Germline V gene data show CDR1 as SGHRS and CDR2 as YFSETQ. The CDR3 runs 12 residues. Trimming shortened V by 5 bases and J by 7 bases, and 12 bases separated the two germline ends. This CDR3 reads CASSTDGGEAFF. In DNA, the CDR3 is TGCGCCAGCAGTACTGATGGTGGTGAAGCTTTCTTT.

The chain carries TRBV11-1 and TRBJ2-2; 10 bases agree with TRBD2. The CDR3 has 15 amino acids. In germline, CDR1 is SGHAT, CDR2 FQDESV (reference sequence). J was trimmed by 3 bases and V by 2 bases; bases with no gene match: 0. Here the CDR3 reads CASSLSGGDTGELFF. The CDR3 nucleotides are TGTGCCAGCAGCTTAAGCGGGGGGGACACCGGGGAGCTGTTTTTT.

Here the CDR3 reads CASRSGQGRAYEQYF. CDR3 DNA sequence: TGTGCCAGCAGATCTGGACAGGGCCGGGCCTACGAGCAGTACTTC. The V call is TRBV2, the J call TRBJ2-7; 8 bases line up with TRBD1. Germline CDR1 and CDR2: SNHLY and FYNNEI. The V gene end was trimmed by 6 bases and the J gene end by 2 bases; junction bases not matched to a gene: 9. The CDR3 consists of 15 residues.

This chain uses TRBV27 with TRBJ1-1, with 7 bases aligning to TRBD1. The CDR3 loop spans 13 amino acids. Germline loops: CDR1 MNHEY, CDR2 SMNVEV (reference sequence). V trimming: 7 bases; J trimming: 1 base; junction bases outside the gene matches: 3. The chain's CDR3 is CASISGGNTEAFF. The CDR3 nucleotides read TGTGCCAGCATCTCAGGGGGGAACACTGAAGCTTTCTTT.

V usage is TRBV19 and J usage is TRBJ2-1; 7 nucleotides line up with TRBD2. Losses at the gene ends were 0 bases for V and 8 bases for J; bases not matched to a gene: 10. The CDR3 length is 16 residues. Germline-derived CDR1 and CDR2 are LNHDA and SQIVND (reference sequence). The CDR3 coding sequence is TGTGCCAGTAGTATAGATTCGGGGGGAGTCAGCTATGAGCAGTTCTTC. It encodes CASSIDSGGVSYEQFF.

This chain uses TRBV11-1 with TRBJ1-1; 8 bases fit TRBD1. The CDR3 is 16 amino acids. CDR1 and CDR2 from the germline V gene are SGHAT and FQDESV (reference sequence). V dropped 5 bases and J dropped 6; count of bases not matched to a gene: 14. The CDR3: CASSPRQGPPKSEAFF. The CDR3 region has the DNA TGTGCCAGCAGCCCAAGACAGGGGCCGCCGAAGTCTGAAGCTTTCTTT.

The CDR3 loop is CASSLNPGNGNTIYF. Written as DNA, the CDR3 is TGTGCCAGCAGCTTAAACCCAGGGAACGGAAACACCATATATTTT. This chain connects TRBV7-3 to TRBJ1-3; TRBD1 might be the D (5 bases). Germline CDR1 SGHTA, CDR2 FQGTGA. V lost 1 base and J 4 bases, leaving 11 bases between the germline ends. The CDR3 totals 15 residues.

Concerning this clone itself: One end of the junction varies from germline; a read error may be responsible. The gene calls are TRBV29-1 and TRBJ1-3; TRBD1 aligns across 8 bases. The CDR3 has 10 amino acids. Germline assignment: CDR1 SQVTM and CDR2 ANQGSEA. In DNA form, the CDR3 reads TGCAGCGTTGATTCGGACAGGGCTTACTTT. This sequence encodes CSVDSDRAYF.

The rearrangement uses TRBV12-3 or TRBV12-4 and TRBJ2-7; D is possibly TRBD2 (5 bases). V lost 5 bases and J 4 bases, leaving 12 bases between the germline ends. This CDR3 is 13 amino acids long. The CDR3 nucleotides are TGTGCCAGCAGTAAGGGAGAGGGTTACGAGCAGTACTTC. Its protein is CASSKGEGYEQYF.

The chain recombines TRBV7-9 with TRBJ1-1; D ambiguous. In germline, CDR1 is SEHNR, CDR2 FQNEAQ (reference sequence). The CDR3 consists of 14 residues. Trimming removed 4 bases from V and 1 base from J, with 10 bases in between. The CDR3 nucleotides are TGTGCCAGCAGCTCCCACAGCTCGAACACTGAAGCTTTCTTT. Translated, it gives CASSSHSSNTEAFF. Full variable domain (rest looked up from reference TRBV7-9 and TRBJ1-1): DTGVSQNPRHKITKRGQNVTFRCDPISEHNRLYWYRQTLGQGPEFLTYFQNEAQLEKSRLLSDRFSAERPKGSFSTLEIQRTEQGDSAMYLCASSSHSSNTEAFFGQGTRLTVV.

This chain connects TRBV7-9 to TRBJ2-5; 8 positions agree with TRBD2. Germline CDR1 is SEHNR and CDR2 is FQNEAQ (reference sequence). V was clipped by 5 bases and J by 2 bases; unmatched bases: 7. The CDR3 contains 15 residues. This CDR3 is CASSPHTGGQETQYF. The CDR3 DNA is TGTGCCAGCAGCCCTCACACGGGAGGGCAAGAGACCCAGTACTTC.